A selection of T cell receptor beta chains follows, all from one sample in a study of blood T cell repertoires in COVID-19. Sequencing was performed with immunoSEQ multiplex PCR; in TCRdb, only in-frame clones are kept and a portion is missing. This sample has some 330,000 clones, with roughly 91% found just once. Input material: peripheral blood. The receptors here all came from a woman in her twenties or thirties with COVID-19, enrolled during active disease. Each CDR3 is given with its conserved first and last residue. The D gene is left open where the match is weak. Not every row has a clone size; where given, it reads once, few, many or a size class.

v_gene: TRBV6-5; d_gene: TRBD2; abundance: medium-sized; j_gene: TRBJ2-3; CDR3nt: TGTGCCAGCGGGGGAGCGGGGGGTGACACAGATACGCAGTATTTT; CDR3aa: CASGGAGGDTDTQYF
v_gene: TRBV15; d_gene: TRBD1; abundance: -; j_gene: TRBJ2-3; CDR3nt: TGTGCCACCAGTCACGGGGGACAGGGGATCACAGATACGCAGTATTTT; CDR3aa: CATSHGGQGITDTQYF
v_gene: TRBV9; d_gene: -; abundance: -; j_gene: TRBJ1-1; CDR3nt: TGTGCCAGCAGTTGGGGAAGGGGGAGAGGTACTGAAGCTTTCTTT; CDR3aa: CASSWGRGRGTEAFF
v_gene: TRBV28; d_gene: -; abundance: -; j_gene: TRBJ1-2; CDR3nt: TGTGCCAGCAGGGCGGGGGCAGCGACAGGATCTCTTAGTGGCTACACCTTC; CDR3aa: CASRAGAATGSLSGYTF
v_gene: TRBV18; d_gene: TRBD1; abundance: -; j_gene: TRBJ1-2; CDR3nt: TGTGCCAGCTCACCGGGACAGGACCCCTATGGCTACACCTTC; CDR3aa: CASSPGQDPYGYTF
v_gene: TRBV19; d_gene: TRBD2; abundance: -; j_gene: TRBJ2-3; CDR3nt: TGTGCCAGCGGGGTGATCGGGCTAGCGGCATCAGATACGCAGTATTTT; CDR3aa: CASGVIGLAASDTQYF
v_gene: TRBV18; d_gene: -; abundance: -; j_gene: TRBJ2-3; CDR3nt: TGTGCCACCAACCCTAGAGAAACAGATACGCAGTATTTT; CDR3aa: CATNPRETDTQYF
v_gene: TRBV4-1; d_gene: TRBD1; abundance: once; j_gene: TRBJ1-1; CDR3nt: TGCGCCAGCAGCCATTTCGGACAGGCGACTACCATGAACACTGAAGCTTTCTTT; CDR3aa: CASSHFGQATTMNTEAFF
v_gene: TRBV7-9; d_gene: TRBD1; abundance: -; j_gene: TRBJ1-2; CDR3nt: TGTGCCAGCTCGCCCGGACAGGGTAACTATGGCTACACCTTC; CDR3aa: CASSPGQGNYGYTF
v_gene: TRBV27; d_gene: -; abundance: -; j_gene: TRBJ1-1; CDR3nt: TGTGCCAGCAGTTTGAGACAGGCGGTCGGCACTGAAGCTTTCTTT; CDR3aa: CASSLRQAVGTEAFF
v_gene: TRBV5-1; d_gene: TRBD2; abundance: -; j_gene: TRBJ2-3; CDR3nt: TGCGCCAGCAGCTATTATGGAGCGGGGGGTAGCACAGATACGCAGTATTTT; CDR3aa: CASSYYGAGGSTDTQYF
v_gene: TRBV3-1/TRBV3-2; d_gene: -; abundance: -; j_gene: TRBJ1-6; CDR3nt: TGTGCCAGCAGCGAAACTTTTAGTCTTGTGGATTCACCCCTCCACTTT; CDR3aa: CASSETFSLVDSPLHF
v_gene: TRBV9; d_gene: -; abundance: -; j_gene: TRBJ1-2; CDR3nt: TGTGCCAGCAGCGTAGGAGGAGGTTTCTATGGCTACACCTTC; CDR3aa: CASSVGGGFYGYTF
v_gene: TRBV7-2; d_gene: TRBD1; abundance: once; j_gene: TRBJ1-6; CDR3nt: TGTGCCAGCAGCGCGACAGGGGTGATTAATTCACCCCTCCACTTT; CDR3aa: CASSATGVINSPLHF
v_gene: TRBV7-9; d_gene: -; abundance: -; j_gene: TRBJ1-2; CDR3nt: TGTGCCAGCAGCCCACACCAGTTCAACTATGGCTACACCTTC; CDR3aa: CASSPHQFNYGYTF
v_gene: TRBV19; d_gene: -; abundance: -; j_gene: TRBJ1-1; CDR3nt: TGTGCCAGTAGTATGGGCCTACGAGGGACTGAAGCTTTCTTT; CDR3aa: CASSMGLRGTEAFF
v_gene: TRBV4-3; d_gene: TRBD1; abundance: once; j_gene: TRBJ1-1; CDR3nt: TGCGCCAGCAGCCACGGGACAGGAAGTTTGGCGATCATGAACACTGAAGCTTTCTTT; CDR3aa: CASSHGTGSLAIMNTEAFF
v_gene: TRBV11-2; d_gene: -; abundance: few; j_gene: TRBJ2-1; CDR3nt: TGTGCCAGCAGCTTTAGGGCGGGGAGGCGCAATGAGCAGTTCTTC; CDR3aa: CASSFRAGRRNEQFF
v_gene: TRBV28; d_gene: -; abundance: -; j_gene: TRBJ1-5; CDR3nt: TGTGCCAGCAGGGACGGACACCTTATTGGGAATCAGCCCCAGCATTTT; CDR3aa: CASRDGHLIGNQPQHF
v_gene: TRBV13; d_gene: -; abundance: -; j_gene: TRBJ1-3; CDR3nt: TGTGCCAGCAGCTTGGGCCAGGGGTCTGGAAACACCATATATTTT; CDR3aa: CASSLGQGSGNTIYF
v_gene: TRBV6-5; d_gene: -; abundance: -; j_gene: TRBJ2-7; CDR3nt: TGTGCCAGCTCCGGGACACCGACCTACGAGCAGTACTTC; CDR3aa: CASSGTPTYEQYF
v_gene: TRBV4-2; d_gene: -; abundance: -; j_gene: TRBJ2-1; CDR3nt: TGTGCCAGCAGCCAAGAAGGTGGGGCTCGATACAATGAGCAGTTCTTC; CDR3aa: CASSQEGGARYNEQFF
v_gene: TRBV23-1; d_gene: -; abundance: -; j_gene: TRBJ1-4; CDR3nt: TGCGCCAGCAGTCAATCCCCACTTAAGGGGCAACTGTTTTTT; CDR3aa: CASSQSPLKGQLFF
v_gene: TRBV19; d_gene: -; abundance: -; j_gene: TRBJ2-3; CDR3nt: TGTGCCAGTAGTATAGGAGGCAACACAGATACGCAGTATTTT; CDR3aa: CASSIGGNTDTQYF
v_gene: TRBV27; d_gene: -; abundance: medium-sized; j_gene: TRBJ2-5; CDR3nt: TGTGCCAGCAGTTCAGTCCCAGGGATCCCTCAAGAGACCCAGTACTTC; CDR3aa: CASSSVPGIPQETQYF
v_gene: TRBV6-5; d_gene: -; abundance: -; j_gene: TRBJ1-5; CDR3nt: TGTGCCAGCAGCTGGGGCGGGGACGGCAATCAGCCCCAGCATTTT; CDR3aa: CASSWGGDGNQPQHF
v_gene: TRBV2; d_gene: TRBD1; abundance: once; j_gene: TRBJ1-2; CDR3nt: TGTGCCAGCAGTTACGGGACAGGGGGCGCCGTGGATGGCTACACCTTC; CDR3aa: CASSYGTGGAVDGYTF
v_gene: TRBV12-2; d_gene: -; abundance: -; j_gene: TRBJ1-1; CDR3nt: TGTGCAAGTCGCTTAGCCGACAGGGGGGTCACTGAAGCTTTCTTT; CDR3aa: CASRLADRGVTEAFF
v_gene: TRBV11-3; d_gene: TRBD1; abundance: -; j_gene: TRBJ2-5; CDR3nt: TGTGCCAGCAGCTTAGTCGCGACAGGGGAGGCGACCCAGTACTTC; CDR3aa: CASSLVATGEATQYF
v_gene: TRBV21-1; d_gene: -; abundance: -; j_gene: TRBJ2-1; CDR3nt: TGTGCCAGCAGCACAGGCAGGACATCTACCTACAATGAGCAGTTCTTC; CDR3aa: CASSTGRTSTYNEQFF
v_gene: TRBV2; d_gene: -; abundance: -; j_gene: TRBJ1-5; CDR3nt: TGTGCCAGCAGTCAAAGCTTTAGCAATCAGCCCCAGCATTTT; CDR3aa: CASSQSFSNQPQHF
v_gene: TRBV7-9; d_gene: TRBD2; abundance: -; j_gene: TRBJ2-3; CDR3nt: TGTGCCAGTGTCCGGGGGGAGGTCACAGATACGCAGTATTTT; CDR3aa: CASVRGEVTDTQYF
v_gene: TRBV5-1; d_gene: -; abundance: -; j_gene: TRBJ1-2; CDR3nt: TGCGCCAGCAGCTTGGACAGGATCGGCTATGGCTACACCTTC; CDR3aa: CASSLDRIGYGYTF
v_gene: TRBV6-2/TRBV6-3; d_gene: -; abundance: -; j_gene: TRBJ1-2; CDR3nt: TGTGCCAGCAGCACCCGGGGGGACGTCTATGGCTACACCTTC; CDR3aa: CASSTRGDVYGYTF
v_gene: TRBV7-2; d_gene: -; abundance: once; j_gene: TRBJ2-7; CDR3nt: TGTGCCAGCAGCCCCCCGACAGCCGCTCCCGGGGAGCAGTACTTC; CDR3aa: CASSPPTAAPGEQYF
v_gene: TRBV3-1/TRBV3-2; d_gene: TRBD1; abundance: once; j_gene: TRBJ2-5; CDR3nt: TGTGCCAGCAGCCAAGATATGACAGGGTGGCAGACCCAGTACTTC; CDR3aa: CASSQDMTGWQTQYF
v_gene: TRBV5-4; d_gene: -; abundance: -; j_gene: TRBJ2-5; CDR3nt: TGTGCCAGCAGTTCGGACAGACAAGAGACCCAGTACTTC; CDR3aa: CASSSDRQETQYF
v_gene: TRBV19; d_gene: -; abundance: -; j_gene: TRBJ2-3; CDR3nt: TGTGCCAGTTGGGGCGTTGGCACAGATACGCAGTATTTT; CDR3aa: CASWGVGTDTQYF
v_gene: TRBV9; d_gene: TRBD2; abundance: -; j_gene: TRBJ2-1; CDR3nt: TGTGCCAGCAGCGGCCAGCGGGGAGACAATGAGCAGTTCTTC; CDR3aa: CASSGQRGDNEQFF
v_gene: TRBV4-1; d_gene: -; abundance: -; j_gene: TRBJ2-3; CDR3nt: TGCGCCAGCAGCCAAGACCCGGGATTGGATACGCAGTATTTT; CDR3aa: CASSQDPGLDTQYF
v_gene: TRBV19; d_gene: TRBD1; abundance: -; j_gene: TRBJ1-1; CDR3nt: TGTGCCAGTAAAACAACAGGGGTTGGAAGCACTGAAGCTTTCTTT; CDR3aa: CASKTTGVGSTEAFF
v_gene: TRBV20-1; d_gene: -; abundance: -; j_gene: TRBJ1-2; CDR3nt: TGCAGTGCTAGAGATCAAGCTGGCTACACCTTC; CDR3aa: CSARDQAGYTF
v_gene: TRBV18; d_gene: -; abundance: -; j_gene: TRBJ2-3; CDR3nt: TGTGCCAGCTCACCATACGGGGATACGCAGTATTTT; CDR3aa: CASSPYGDTQYF
v_gene: TRBV10-3; d_gene: TRBD1; abundance: -; j_gene: TRBJ2-3; CDR3nt: TGTGCCATCAGTGATCAGGACAGGTTCACAGATACGCAGTATTTT; CDR3aa: CAISDQDRFTDTQYF
v_gene: TRBV11-3; d_gene: TRBD1; abundance: -; j_gene: TRBJ1-1; CDR3nt: TGTGCCAGCAGCGAGGATCAGGGGGTTTACACTGAAGCTTTCTTT; CDR3aa: CASSEDQGVYTEAFF
v_gene: TRBV5-6; d_gene: -; abundance: -; j_gene: TRBJ1-1; CDR3nt: TGTGCCAGCAGCACCGACAGTGGATGGCGTACTGAAGCTTTCTTT; CDR3aa: CASSTDSGWRTEAFF
v_gene: TRBV29-1; d_gene: -; abundance: -; j_gene: TRBJ1-2; CDR3nt: TGCAGCGTTGTGGACATCGGGCTCTATGGCTACACCTTC; CDR3aa: CSVVDIGLYGYTF
v_gene: TRBV13; d_gene: TRBD1; abundance: -; j_gene: TRBJ1-1; CDR3nt: TGTGCCAGCAGCCAGGACAGGCACGAAGCTTTCTTT; CDR3aa: CASSQDRHEAFF
v_gene: TRBV5-8; d_gene: -; abundance: -; j_gene: TRBJ1-3; CDR3nt: TGTGCCAGCAGCTTGACGACAGTAATCTGGGGAAACACCATATATTTT; CDR3aa: CASSLTTVIWGNTIYF
v_gene: TRBV12-2; d_gene: -; abundance: -; j_gene: TRBJ1-5; CDR3nt: TGTGCAAGTCGCTCGAAAGGGGTGACGGATCAGCCCCAGCATTTT; CDR3aa: CASRSKGVTDQPQHF
v_gene: TRBV7-9; d_gene: TRBD1; abundance: -; j_gene: TRBJ1-1; CDR3nt: TGTGCCAGCAGAAATCAGGGGGCGAACACTGAAGCTTTCTTT; CDR3aa: CASRNQGANTEAFF